These 6 T cell receptor beta chains share one sample of origin, sequenced in a study of cytomegalovirus exposure and HLA in healthy donors. PCR primers comprised 60 Vbeta and 13 Jbeta primers. Libraries were prepared by immunoSEQ multiplex PCR; TCRdb keeps only in-frame clonotypes and omits some of them. The sample includes tens of thousands of clones. What was sequenced was PBMCs. The receptors were sampled from a woman between 50 and 59 years old in good health and CMV-seropositive.

The chain carries TRBV30 and TRBJ1-5; tentatively, D is TRBD1 (6 bases). Germline V lookup: CDR1 GTSNPN, CDR2 SVGIG (reference sequence). The CDR3 totals 13 residues. Trimming took off 5 bases at V and 6 bases at J, with 14 bases between the two ends. The CDR3 region is CAWRRGGGQPQHF. For the CDR3, the DNA is TGTGCCTGGCGGCGGGGGGGCGGTCAGCCCCAGCATTTT.

The chain carries TRBV5-5 and TRBJ2-7, with 7 bases aligning to TRBD1. After removal of 2 bases from V and 4 bases from J, the junction contained 3 bases not matched to a gene. The CDR3 is made up of 13 amino acids. Germline loops: CDR1 SGHKS, CDR2 YYEKEE (reference sequence). In DNA form, the CDR3 reads TGTGCCAGCAGCTTTGGGACAGCATACGAGCAGTACTTC. Its protein is CASSFGTAYEQYF. The full variable domain, with the rest looked up from reference TRBV5-5 and TRBJ2-7, is DAGVTQSPTHLIKTRGQQVTLRCSPISGHKSVSWYQQVLGQGPQFIFQYYEKEERGRGNFPDRFSARQFPNYSSELNVNALLLGDSALYLCASSFGTAYEQYFGPGTRLTVT.

The chain employs TRBV7-7 and TRBJ2-5; the D is unclear. Trimming pared 2 bases from V and 2 bases from J, leaving 6 bases between. This CDR3 has 13 amino acids. Germline V gene lookup returns CDR1 SSHAT and CDR2 FNYEAQ (reference sequence). For the CDR3, the DNA is TGTGCCAGCAGCTTAAATATTCAAGAGACCCAGTACTTC. This encodes CASSLNIQETQYF.

The V call is TRBV14, the J call TRBJ2-1, with D perhaps TRBD2 (6 bases). The CDR3 sequence is 16 residues long. Looked up from germline, CDR1 is SGHDN and CDR2 is FVKESK. With 3 bases removed from V and 7 bases from J, the gap between germline ends came to 19 bases. The DNA of the CDR3 is TGTGCCAGCAGCCATCGCGGTCGGGAGCGGCGAAATGAGCAGTTCTTC. It codes for CASSHRGRERRNEQFF.

This chain joins TRBV19 and TRBJ1-3; D is unresolved. The CDR3 is 14 residues long. CDR1 and CDR2 (germline): LNHDA, SQIVND (reference sequence). V lost 10 bases, J lost 0 bases, and 13 bases lay in between. The CDR3 reads CATSGGYSGNTIYF. For the CDR3, the DNA is TGTGCCACTTCGGGAGGTTACTCTGGAAACACCATATATTTT.

The gene calls are TRBV6-6 and TRBJ2-1, with 14 bases aligning to TRBD2. Germline trimming cut 5 bases from V and 7 bases from J; bases unmatched to any gene: 4. CDR1 is MNHNY and CDR2 is SVGAGI in the germline V gene (reference sequence). The CDR3 spans 15 residues. The CDR3 coding sequence is TGTGCCAGCAGTGGACTAGCGGGAGGAGGGAATGAGCAGTTCTTC. Its translation is CASSGLAGGGNEQFF.